The 6 T cell receptor beta chains reported below all come from one sample, sequenced in a study of beta chain features in type 1 diabetes. General observations from the study: Across all four CD4+ subsets, people with type 1 diabetes showed modestly shorter TCRB CDR3s.

Every bit of the isolated RNA underwent reverse transcription, so sequencing read expressed TCRB transcripts. The repertoire was sequenced with immunoSEQ multiplex PCR; TCRdb's copy has only in-frame clones and lacks some. The table includes 500,000 to 800,000 clones, 9.5% to 15% detected once. No antigen has been assigned to these receptors. Source material: naive CD4+ T cells from blood. These receptors all stem from a man aged 25 to 45 with type 1 diabetes.

Here the CDR3 DNA reads TGTGCCAGCAAGACAGGGTGGCATGAAAAACTGTTTTTT. It yields the protein CASKTGWHEKLFF. The gene calls are TRBV7-8 and TRBJ1-4; 7 positions match TRBD1. The CDR3 covers 13 residues. Germline CDR1 and CDR2: SGHVS and FQNEAQ. The V gene end was trimmed by 7 bases and the J gene end by 6 bases; junction bases not matched to a gene: 5.

The chain couples TRBV7-9 to TRBJ1-2; D may be TRBD1 (5 bases). The germline V and J ends were trimmed by 5 bases and 13 bases, with 14 bases remaining between them. Looked up from germline, CDR1 is SEHNR and CDR2 is FQNEAQ (reference sequence). The CDR3 has 11 residues. CDR3 in amino acids: CASSRGTEFTF. For the CDR3, the DNA is TGTGCCAGCAGCCGAGGGACGGAGTTCACCTTC.

This chain links TRBV7-9 with TRBJ1-1; a possible D gene is TRBD1 (5 bases). The ends were cut back, 4 bases at V and 5 bases at J, with 23 bases in the middle. The CDR3 loop spans 17 amino acids. Looked up from germline, CDR1 is SEHNR and CDR2 is FQNEAQ (reference sequence). DNA for the CDR3: TGTGCCAGCAGCTCAACGTTGGTGACAGCCGGAGGGACTGAAGCTTTCTTT. It translates to CASSSTLVTAGGTEAFF.

Comment on this clone: Other nucleotide sequences in the sample specify the same CDR3. This sequence joins TRBV29-1 and TRBJ2-5; D is undetermined. Per the germline V gene, CDR1 is SQVTM and CDR2 is ANQGSEA. CDR3 length equals 13 residues. V was shortened by 5 bases and J by 2 bases, with 12 bases between the two germline ends. CDR3 DNA: TGCAGCGTTAAGGATCTAAGACAAGAGACCCAGTACTTC. This encodes CSVKDLRQETQYF.

This chain uses TRBV5-1 with TRBJ2-7, with no clear D. V was shortened by 4 bases and J by 8 bases, with 19 bases between the two germline ends. CDR3 length: 14 amino acids. Germline CDR1 and CDR2: SGHRS and YFSETQ. The CDR3 DNA reads TGCGCCAGCAGCCAGACCTGGGATGATGGCAAGCAGTACTTC. Its protein product is CASSQTWDDGKQYF. The entire variable domain, with the rest obtained from reference TRBV5-1 and TRBJ2-7, is as follows: KAGVTQTPRYLIKTRGQQVTLSCSPISGHRSVSWYQQTPGQGLQFLFEYFSETQRNKGNFPGRFSGRQFSNSRSEMNVSTLELGDSALYLCASSQTWDDGKQYFGPGTRLTVT.

This chain connects TRBV5-1 to TRBJ2-3; a possible D gene is TRBD2 (7 bases). V lost 1 base and J 4 bases, leaving 13 bases between the germline ends. The CDR3 extends over 15 amino acids. Germline-derived CDR1 and CDR2 are SGHRS and YFSETQ. CDR3 in DNA: TGCGCCAGCAGCTTGTTCGGCGGGGGCGCAGATACGCAGTATTTT. Its translation is CASSLFGGGADTQYF.